This is a list of T cell receptor beta chains from one sample in a study of blood T cell repertoires in COVID-19. Some clones are missing from TCRdb's copy, which holds only in-frame ones; the method was immunoSEQ multiplex PCR. Of 100,000 to 130,000 clones detected, more than 70% appear once; the ten largest clones hold about 4.5%. Sequenced sample: peripheral blood. The receptors were sampled from a man between 65 and 85 years old with acute or convalescent COVID-19. Both conserved end residues are part of each CDR3. D genes are given only for firm matches. Expanded clones are given a class, and other clones once, few, many or no size at all.

J gene: TRBJ2-1; clone size: .; D gene: TRBD2; V gene: TRBV9; CDR3 protein: CASSVVPAGEGEQFF; CDR3 DNA: TGTGCCAGCAGCGTAGTCCCAGCGGGGGAGGGGGAGCAGTTCTTC
J gene: TRBJ2-5; clone size: .; D gene: TRBD1; V gene: TRBV5-1; CDR3 protein: CASSLVGQGGQETQYF; CDR3 DNA: TGCGCCAGCAGCTTGGTCGGACAGGGGGGGCAAGAGACCCAGTACTTC
J gene: TRBJ1-1; clone size: .; D gene: .; V gene: TRBV11-3; CDR3 protein: CASSLRLNTEAFF; CDR3 DNA: TGTGCCAGCAGCCTCAGGTTGAACACTGAAGCTTTCTTT
J gene: TRBJ2-5; clone size: .; D gene: .; V gene: TRBV7-9; CDR3 protein: CASSPQGGGRETQYF; CDR3 DNA: TGTGCCAGCAGCCCTCAGGGTGGTGGGCGAGAGACCCAGTACTTC
J gene: TRBJ2-5; clone size: many; D gene: .; V gene: TRBV4-1; CDR3 protein: CASSQERGSETQYF; CDR3 DNA: TGCGCCAGCAGCCAAGAAAGGGGCAGCGAGACCCAGTACTTC
J gene: TRBJ2-1; clone size: .; D gene: TRBD2; V gene: TRBV7-3; CDR3 protein: CASSLRTSGGAREQFF; CDR3 DNA: TGTGCCAGCAGCTTAAGGACTAGCGGGGGGGCGCGTGAGCAGTTCTTC
J gene: TRBJ1-2; clone size: .; D gene: .; V gene: TRBV27; CDR3 protein: CASRPGGNYGYTF; CDR3 DNA: TGTGCCAGCCGACCGGGGGGCAACTATGGCTACACCTTC
J gene: TRBJ2-2; clone size: few; D gene: TRBD1; V gene: TRBV7-3; CDR3 protein: CASSQTGGRAGELFF; CDR3 DNA: TGTGCCAGCAGCCAGACAGGGGGCAGGGCCGGGGAGCTGTTTTTT
J gene: TRBJ1-2; clone size: .; D gene: .; V gene: TRBV4-3; CDR3 protein: CASSSKGVGYGYTF; CDR3 DNA: TGCGCCAGCAGCTCAAAGGGGGTGGGATATGGCTACACCTTC
J gene: TRBJ2-7; clone size: .; D gene: TRBD1; V gene: TRBV19; CDR3 protein: CASSTPRTGAAYEQYF; CDR3 DNA: TGTGCCAGTAGTACTCCACGGACAGGGGCCGCCTACGAGCAGTACTTC
J gene: TRBJ2-5; clone size: .; D gene: .; V gene: TRBV19; CDR3 protein: CASSIPHRQETQYF; CDR3 DNA: TGTGCCAGTAGTATACCCCACAGGCAAGAGACCCAGTACTTC
J gene: TRBJ2-7; clone size: .; D gene: TRBD1; V gene: TRBV7-9; CDR3 protein: CASGGTGGYEQYF; CDR3 DNA: TGTGCCAGCGGGGGGACAGGGGGCTACGAGCAGTACTTC
J gene: TRBJ1-2; clone size: .; D gene: .; V gene: TRBV12-3/TRBV12-4; CDR3 protein: CASSLRNSYGYTF; CDR3 DNA: TGTGCCAGCAGTTTAAGGAACAGCTATGGCTACACCTTC
J gene: TRBJ1-2; clone size: few; D gene: .; V gene: TRBV4-1; CDR3 protein: CASSQGEGLIGGYTF; CDR3 DNA: TGCGCCAGCAGCCAAGGAGAGGGTCTTATTGGCGGCTACACCTTC
J gene: TRBJ2-7; clone size: .; D gene: TRBD2; V gene: TRBV14; CDR3 protein: CASSQVGASGVITYEQYF; CDR3 DNA: TGTGCCAGCAGCCAAGTTGGGGCTAGCGGGGTGATTACCTACGAGCAGTACTTC
J gene: TRBJ2-5; clone size: once; D gene: TRBD2; V gene: TRBV29-1; CDR3 protein: CSVALGGGGAGETQYF; CDR3 DNA: TGCAGCGTTGCGTTGGGTGGCGGGGGGGCAGGAGAGACCCAGTACTTC
J gene: TRBJ2-5; clone size: once; D gene: .; V gene: TRBV3-1/TRBV3-2; CDR3 protein: CASSQQIQETQYF; CDR3 DNA: TGTGCCAGCAGCCAACAGATTCAAGAGACCCAGTACTTC
J gene: TRBJ2-1; clone size: .; D gene: .; V gene: TRBV27; CDR3 protein: CATRGNPPGYNEQFF; CDR3 DNA: TGTGCCACCCGGGGGAACCCGCCGGGCTACAATGAGCAGTTCTTC
J gene: TRBJ2-5; clone size: .; D gene: .; V gene: TRBV12-3/TRBV12-4; CDR3 protein: CASSFERGETQYF; CDR3 DNA: TGTGCCAGCAGTTTTGAGCGTGGAGAGACCCAGTACTTC
J gene: TRBJ1-1; clone size: .; D gene: .; V gene: TRBV15; CDR3 protein: CATSTLALHRNTEAFF; CDR3 DNA: TGTGCCACCAGCACGTTAGCGCTTCACCGGAACACTGAAGCTTTCTTT
J gene: TRBJ1-5; clone size: .; D gene: .; V gene: TRBV27; CDR3 protein: CASSPLYSNQPQHF; CDR3 DNA: TGTGCCAGCAGTCCCCTCTATAGCAATCAGCCCCAGCATTTT
J gene: TRBJ2-7; clone size: .; D gene: TRBD1; V gene: TRBV3-1/TRBV3-2; CDR3 protein: CASSQATGGRYEQYF; CDR3 DNA: TGTGCCAGCAGCCAAGCGACAGGGGGACGTTACGAGCAGTACTTC
J gene: TRBJ1-4; clone size: .; D gene: .; V gene: TRBV25-1; CDR3 protein: CASSGWDTLEKLFF; CDR3 DNA: TGTGCCAGCAGTGGATGGGACACTCTTGAAAAACTGTTTTTT
J gene: TRBJ1-4; clone size: .; D gene: .; V gene: TRBV18; CDR3 protein: CASSPRTVNEKLFF; CDR3 DNA: TGTGCCAGCTCACCCCGGACAGTCAATGAAAAACTGTTTTTT
J gene: TRBJ1-1; clone size: .; D gene: .; V gene: TRBV7-8; CDR3 protein: CASSLVGRNTEAFF; CDR3 DNA: TGTGCCAGCAGCTTAGTTGGGAGAAACACTGAAGCTTTCTTT
J gene: TRBJ2-2; clone size: .; D gene: .; V gene: TRBV5-1; CDR3 protein: CASSLDREAGELFF; CDR3 DNA: TGCGCCAGCAGCTTGGATAGGGAGGCCGGGGAGCTGTTTTTT
J gene: TRBJ1-1; clone size: .; D gene: .; V gene: TRBV13; CDR3 protein: CASSLGQGNTEAFF; CDR3 DNA: TGTGCCAGCAGCTTGGGCCAGGGGAACACTGAAGCTTTCTTT
J gene: TRBJ2-1; clone size: .; D gene: .; V gene: TRBV9; CDR3 protein: CASSVDERYNEQFF; CDR3 DNA: TGTGCCAGCAGCGTAGATGAGCGTTATAATGAGCAGTTCTTC
J gene: TRBJ1-2; clone size: .; D gene: .; V gene: TRBV5-1; CDR3 protein: CASGFRALAGYTF; CDR3 DNA: TGCGCCAGCGGCTTTAGGGCTCTAGCTGGCTACACCTTC